This T cell receptor (beta chain) was sequenced for a study of blood T cells in healthy people across ages. Whole-study findings and limits: Relative to aged donors, long-lived donors carried more naive CD4+ cells and displayed higher diversity. Naive T cell percentage by flow cytometry tracked strongly with beta diversity.

Note on this clonotype: What it binds is unknown.

A sample-barcoded 5' primer and a J-beta primer mix were used in a second PCR of about 7 to 12 cycles. TCRdb re-called the 5' RACE reads with MiXCR, one entry per CDR3 protein. The table shows roughly 1,000,000 distinct CDR3 sequences, with under 30% occurring only once. V lost 3 bases and J lost 4; bases outside the gene matches: 2. CDR1 and CDR2 from the germline V gene are MNHNS and SASEGT. The length of the CDR3 is 13 residues. The same data also contributed to another study, on T cells of mothers and their children. From that paper: With the M1S primer of the second PCR, sample barcodes and 2-4 random nucleotides were added. Detection yielded no persistent microchimeric T cell clones.

Sequenced: blood. The TCR was taken from a girl aged 2 to 10 in good health. V is TRBV6-1 and J is TRBJ2-5, with 7 nucleotides matching TRBD2. Here the CDR3 reads CASSEGGVETQYF. Written as DNA, the CDR3 is TGTGCCAGCAGTGAGGGGGGGGTAGAGACCCAGTACTTC.